This is a list of T cell receptor beta chains from one sample in a study of T-cell memory formation after mild COVID-19. TCRdb re-called the 5' RACE reads with MiXCR, one entry per CDR3 protein. The sample includes 550,000 to 650,000 distinct CDR3 sequences, around a sixth of them seen just once. Input material: PBMCs or a T cell subset sorted from them (not recorded which). Receptor source: an adult woman who had mild COVID-19 (a few samples of this study predate the infection). Cell type and time point are not known. Each CDR3 is given without its conserved first and last residue. Fields, in order: V gene, J gene, CDR3 protein.

v_gene: TRBV5-6; j_gene: TRBJ1-2; CDR3aa: ASSLERTGGDT
v_gene: TRBV12-3/TRBV12-4; j_gene: TRBJ1-4; CDR3aa: ASSLGVGQSEKLF
v_gene: TRBV2; j_gene: TRBJ2-5; CDR3aa: ASIERLEETQY
v_gene: TRBV6-5; j_gene: TRBJ1-2; CDR3aa: DSSSLGRGYT
v_gene: TRBV15; j_gene: TRBJ1-5; CDR3aa: ATSSDRVQQPQH
v_gene: TRBV19; j_gene: TRBJ2-3; CDR3aa: ASSIIDTQY
v_gene: TRBV5-1; j_gene: TRBJ1-2; CDR3aa: ASSYLARDGYT
v_gene: TRBV28; j_gene: TRBJ2-7; CDR3aa: ATGGLGRYEQY
v_gene: TRBV29-1; j_gene: TRBJ2-1; CDR3aa: SGDSGTRNEQF
v_gene: TRBV5-1; j_gene: TRBJ2-3; CDR3aa: ASSLPGTRNTQY
v_gene: TRBV12-3/TRBV12-4; j_gene: TRBJ2-6; CDR3aa: ASRTGSTGANVLT
v_gene: TRBV12-3/TRBV12-4; j_gene: TRBJ1-1; CDR3aa: ASSLQLGTEAF
v_gene: TRBV4-1; j_gene: TRBJ2-3; CDR3aa: ASSQVQGAQY
v_gene: TRBV2; j_gene: TRBJ1-2; CDR3aa: ASLPGIGYGYT
v_gene: TRBV6-5; j_gene: TRBJ2-5; CDR3aa: ASSYGPVGQGEETQY
v_gene: TRBV9; j_gene: TRBJ2-7; CDR3aa: ASSVGTVLSYEQY
v_gene: TRBV6-2/TRBV6-3; j_gene: TRBJ1-5; CDR3aa: ASTAHGHSNQPQH
v_gene: TRBV5-1; j_gene: TRBJ2-2; CDR3aa: ASSFGHVAANTGELF
v_gene: TRBV5-1; j_gene: TRBJ2-5; CDR3aa: ASSPSTDSQETQY
v_gene: TRBV14; j_gene: TRBJ2-7; CDR3aa: ASSQDLTTYEQY
v_gene: TRBV18; j_gene: TRBJ2-3; CDR3aa: ASSPPSGGGTDTQY
v_gene: TRBV12-3/TRBV12-4; j_gene: TRBJ2-5; CDR3aa: ASSPGLAGGPYQETQY
v_gene: TRBV6-6; j_gene: TRBJ2-7; CDR3aa: ASSYSETGRDEQY
v_gene: TRBV28; j_gene: TRBJ1-2; CDR3aa: ASSWQGLGYT
v_gene: TRBV11-2; j_gene: TRBJ2-5; CDR3aa: ASSLLTGGTETQY
v_gene: TRBV7-7; j_gene: TRBJ1-2; CDR3aa: ASSLGTGTNYGYT
v_gene: TRBV24-1; j_gene: TRBJ1-1; CDR3aa: ATSDALLGKAF
v_gene: TRBV7-6; j_gene: TRBJ2-5; CDR3aa: ASSSYGETQY
v_gene: TRBV7-7; j_gene: TRBJ2-1; CDR3aa: ASSLEREGRGNEQF
v_gene: TRBV6-2/TRBV6-3; j_gene: TRBJ2-7; CDR3aa: ASSNAGLEAYEQY
v_gene: TRBV12-3/TRBV12-4; j_gene: TRBJ2-7; CDR3aa: ASSRDAVHEQY
v_gene: TRBV5-4; j_gene: TRBJ2-3; CDR3aa: ASSLPGRIDTQY
v_gene: TRBV18; j_gene: TRBJ2-7; CDR3aa: ASSPQPGSSYEQY
v_gene: TRBV15; j_gene: TRBJ2-1; CDR3aa: ATSGIRQGFYYNEQF
v_gene: TRBV7-2; j_gene: TRBJ2-7; CDR3aa: ASSRMDRPYEQY
v_gene: TRBV19; j_gene: TRBJ2-2; CDR3aa: ASSIGVAGPTGELF
v_gene: TRBV24-1; j_gene: TRBJ2-5; CDR3aa: ATSDPTSGQETQY
v_gene: TRBV6-2/TRBV6-3; j_gene: TRBJ1-1; CDR3aa: ASSPRAGGNTEAF
v_gene: TRBV5-4; j_gene: TRBJ2-2; CDR3aa: ASSHYWGLASTANTGELF
v_gene: TRBV27; j_gene: TRBJ1-1; CDR3aa: ASSLLGGGGAF
v_gene: TRBV12-3/TRBV12-4; j_gene: TRBJ1-3; CDR3aa: ASSRTSSGNTIY
v_gene: TRBV29-1; j_gene: TRBJ1-2; CDR3aa: SVVRGDDNYGYT
v_gene: TRBV3-1; j_gene: TRBJ1-6; CDR3aa: ASTKGGALH
v_gene: TRBV27; j_gene: TRBJ1-2; CDR3aa: ASSSGRNYGFT
v_gene: TRBV7-6; j_gene: TRBJ2-7; CDR3aa: ASSQNPRIRGGTYEQY
v_gene: TRBV7-9; j_gene: TRBJ2-1; CDR3aa: ASSPPPNEQF
v_gene: TRBV24-1; j_gene: TRBJ1-6; CDR3aa: ATTRPVVGHYNSPLH
v_gene: TRBV4-3; j_gene: TRBJ1-2; CDR3aa: ASSKPGQGGVYGYT
v_gene: TRBV12-3/TRBV12-4; j_gene: TRBJ2-2; CDR3aa: ASSQRDPLDGELF